This entry is about one TCR beta chain. What it binds is not known. A much larger clone lies a single base off, so this may be a read error. The data were taken from a study of Graves' ophthalmopathy and Graves' hyperthyroidism. Overall study results and limits: Separation of ophthalmopathy from stable hyperthyroidism was achieved by a 13-signature model, at about 90% sensitivity and roughly 77% specificity. Both a 70.59% sensitivity and an approximately 79% specificity characterized the model's predictions of ophthalmopathy progression. Among thyroid clonotypes expanded above 0.001 frequency, most also appeared in blood.

V was clipped by 2 bases and J by 0 bases, with 14 bases between them. This CDR3 has 17 amino acids. From germline, CDR1 is SGHRS and CDR2 YFSETQ. Researchers took RNA transcripts and amplified TCR beta CDR3 regions from them. First-round RT-PCR employed HTBI primers, with a second-round multiplex PCR after it. MiXCR, applied by TCRdb to the multiplex PCR reads, yields one record per CDR3 protein. Of a few hundred thousand distinct CDR3 sequences listed, approximately 35% were seen once; the top ten hold about 4%. This receptor was obtained from an adult man with Graves' hyperthyroidism. The sample consisted of peripheral blood or thyroid tissue (not recorded which). V and J are TRBV5-1 and TRBJ2-2, with D possibly TRBD1 on 6 matching bases. In DNA form, the CDR3 reads TGCGCCAGCAGCTTCCCTAGGACAGCCGCGAACACCGGGGAGCTGTTTTTT. Amino acids: CASSFPRTAANTGELFF.